Sequencing of this T cell receptor beta chain was carried out in a study of OX40 agonist ivuxolimab in advanced cancers. The CDR3 has 17 amino acids. The V end lost 2 bases, the J end lost 2 bases, and 15 bases lay between the germline ends. The germline V gene encodes CDR1 MGHDK and CDR2 SYGVNS. The assay was immunoSEQ multiplex PCR, and TCRdb's table has in-frame clones only and misses some. The repertoire holds tens of thousands of clones, with around 88% as singletons. The clonotype comes from an adult with an advanced solid tumor such as melanoma, head and neck, liver or kidney cancer. Sequenced here: CD4+ or CD8+ T cells sorted from blood, sampled in a trial of the OX40 agonist ivuxolimab. The rearrangement uses TRBV25-1 and TRBJ1-4; perhaps TRBD1 as D (5 bases). The CDR3 region has the DNA TGTGCCAGCAGTGAAACGACCTCAGGGACCACTAATGAAAAACTGTTTTTT. Translation gives CASSETTSGTTNEKLFF.